What follows describes a single TCR beta chain. Ages ranged from about 18 to 90 years, with residence in some 25 US areas. Cohorts were assigned according to the clinical history that participants reported. The CDR3 runs to 14 residues. Germline V lookup: CDR1 MNHEY, CDR2 SMNVEV (reference sequence). Trimming took 5 bases from V and 3 from J; bases not matched to a gene: 5. This sample was taken from a study of blood T cell repertoires in COVID-19. TCRdb's table, derived via immunoSEQ multiplex PCR, lists solely in-frame clones and lacks some. Here the sample spans 380,000 or so clones, more than 75% being singletons.

This sequence originates from a woman younger than 45 with acute COVID-19. The material sequenced was PBMCs or T cells enriched from blood (not recorded which). V and J are TRBV27 and TRBJ1-1; 8 bases map to TRBD1. The CDR3 nucleotides are TGTGCCAGCAGTAGACAGGGGCAGGACACTGAAGCTTTCTTT. It specifies CASSRQGQDTEAFF.